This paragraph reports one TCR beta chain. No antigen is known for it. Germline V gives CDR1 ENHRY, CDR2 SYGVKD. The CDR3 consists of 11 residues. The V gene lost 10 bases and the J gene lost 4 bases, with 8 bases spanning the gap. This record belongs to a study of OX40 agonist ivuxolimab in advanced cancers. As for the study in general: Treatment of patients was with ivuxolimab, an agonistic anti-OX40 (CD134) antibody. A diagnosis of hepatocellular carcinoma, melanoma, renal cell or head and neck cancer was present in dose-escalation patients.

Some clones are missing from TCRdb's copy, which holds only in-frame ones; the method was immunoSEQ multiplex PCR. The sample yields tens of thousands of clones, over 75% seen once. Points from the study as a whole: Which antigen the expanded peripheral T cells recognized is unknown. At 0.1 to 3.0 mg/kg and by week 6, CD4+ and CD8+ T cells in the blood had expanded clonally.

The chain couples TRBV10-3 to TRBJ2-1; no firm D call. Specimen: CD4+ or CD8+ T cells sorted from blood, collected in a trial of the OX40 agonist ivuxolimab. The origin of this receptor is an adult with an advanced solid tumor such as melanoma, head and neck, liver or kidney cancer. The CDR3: CATKEYNEQFF. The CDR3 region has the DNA TGTGCCACCAAGGAGTACAATGAGCAGTTCTTC.